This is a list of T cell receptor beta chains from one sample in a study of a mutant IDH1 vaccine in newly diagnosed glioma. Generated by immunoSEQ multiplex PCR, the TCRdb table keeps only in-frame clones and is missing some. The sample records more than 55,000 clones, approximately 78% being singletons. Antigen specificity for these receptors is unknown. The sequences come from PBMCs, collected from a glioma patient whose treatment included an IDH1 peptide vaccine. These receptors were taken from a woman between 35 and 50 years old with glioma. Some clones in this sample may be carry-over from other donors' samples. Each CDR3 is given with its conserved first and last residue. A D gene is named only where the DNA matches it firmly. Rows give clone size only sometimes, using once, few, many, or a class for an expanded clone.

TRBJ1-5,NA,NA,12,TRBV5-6,CASSLGTQPQHF,TGTGCCAGCAGCTTGGGGACCCAGCCCCAGCATTTT
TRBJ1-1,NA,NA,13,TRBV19,CASSIGPNTEAFF,TGTGCCAGTAGTATAGGGCCGAACACTGAAGCTTTCTTT
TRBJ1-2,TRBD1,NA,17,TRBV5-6,CASSFVGQGRGGTGYTF,TGTGCCAGCAGCTTTGTGGGACAGGGGAGGGGGGGGACCGGCTACACCTTC
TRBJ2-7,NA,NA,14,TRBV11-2,CASSFLALLGEQYF,TGTGCCAGCAGCTTCCTAGCCCTTTTGGGAGAGCAGTACTTC
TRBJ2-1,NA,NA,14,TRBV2,CASRSSSLVGEQFF,TGTGCCAGCCGCTCCTCTTCTCTCGTCGGTGAGCAGTTCTTC
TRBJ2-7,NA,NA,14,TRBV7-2,CASSLTARTYEQYF,TGTGCCAGCAGCTTAACGGCCAGGACCTACGAGCAGTACTTC
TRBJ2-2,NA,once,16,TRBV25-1,CASRRWGHANTGELFF,TGTGCCAGCAGGAGGTGGGGGCACGCGAACACCGGGGAGCTGTTTTTT
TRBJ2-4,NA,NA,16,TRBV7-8,CASSPGARLAKNIQYF,TGTGCCAGCAGCCCCGGGGCTCGATTAGCCAAAAACATTCAGTACTTC
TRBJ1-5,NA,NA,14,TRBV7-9,CASSLTGYEKPQHF,TGTGCCAGCAGCTTAACAGGGTATGAGAAGCCCCAGCATTTT
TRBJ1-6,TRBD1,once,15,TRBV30,CAWNGQGASNSPLHF,TGTGCCTGGAACGGACAGGGGGCGTCTAATTCACCCCTCCACTTT
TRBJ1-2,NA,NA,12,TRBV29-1,CSVRGMRDGYTF,TGCAGCGTCCGGGGGATGAGGGATGGCTACACCTTC
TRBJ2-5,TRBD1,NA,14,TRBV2,CASSRDRSVETQYF,TGTGCCAGCAGCCGGGACAGATCAGTCGAGACCCAGTACTTC
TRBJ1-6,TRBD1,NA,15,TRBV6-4,CASSGTGGGGSPLHF,TGTGCCAGCAGTGGGACAGGGGGGGGTGGTTCACCCCTCCACTTT
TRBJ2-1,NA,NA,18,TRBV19,CASSIVLALESSYNEQFF,TGTGCCAGTAGTATAGTCTTAGCACTAGAGAGCTCCTACAATGAGCAGTTCTTC
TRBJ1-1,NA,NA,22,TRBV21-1,CASSKAGRDRGQGTNVNTEAFF,TGTGCCAGCAGCAAAGCGGGTCGAGATCGGGGACAGGGGACGAATGTGAACACTGAAGCTTTCTTT
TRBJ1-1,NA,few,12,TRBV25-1,CASSEGNTEAFF,TGTGCCAGCAGTGAGGGTAACACTGAAGCTTTCTTT
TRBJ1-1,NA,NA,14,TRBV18,CASSLIGENTEAFF,TGTGCCAGCTCACTTATCGGGGAGAACACTGAAGCTTTCTTT
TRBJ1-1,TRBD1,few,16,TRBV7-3,CASSPYGTGFGTEAFF,TGTGCCAGCAGCCCCTACGGGACAGGGTTTGGTACTGAAGCTTTCTTT
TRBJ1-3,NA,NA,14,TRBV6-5,CASSYDWTGNTIYF,TGTGCCAGCAGTTATGACTGGACTGGAAACACCATATATTTT
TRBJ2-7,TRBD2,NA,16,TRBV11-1,CASSFGGGGGEDEQYF,TGTGCCAGCAGCTTCGGTGGCGGTGGGGGGGAGGACGAGCAGTACTTC
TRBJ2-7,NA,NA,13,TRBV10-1,CASSDSPEGEQYF,TGCGCCAGCAGTGATAGTCCGGAGGGCGAGCAGTACTTC
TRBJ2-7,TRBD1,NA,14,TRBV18,CASRSGTATYEQYF,TGTGCCAGTAGAAGTGGGACAGCAACCTACGAGCAGTACTTC
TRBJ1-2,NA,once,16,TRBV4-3,CASSPAAGNERYGYTF,TGCGCCAGCAGCCCCGCGGCAGGGAATGAGCGCTATGGCTACACCTTC
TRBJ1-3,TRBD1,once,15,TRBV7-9,CASSWTGGTGNTIYF,TGTGCCAGCAGCTGGACAGGGGGCACGGGAAACACCATATATTTT
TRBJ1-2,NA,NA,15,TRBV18,CASSVRTGTNYGYTF,TGTGCCAGCTCCGTCCGTACGGGCACTAACTATGGCTACACCTTC
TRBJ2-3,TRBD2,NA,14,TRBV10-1,CASSGEGRTDTQYF,TGCGCCAGCAGCGGGGAGGGTAGGACAGATACGCAGTATTTT